This T cell receptor beta chain was sequenced for a study of blood T cell repertoires in COVID-19. Trimming shortened V by 7 bases and J by 5 bases, and 8 bases separated the two germline ends. Germline values: CDR1 LGHDT, CDR2 YNNKEL (reference sequence). The length of the CDR3 is 11 residues. Cohorts were determined from participant-reported clinical history. Assay used: immunoSEQ multiplex PCR; TCRdb lists only in-frame clones, some missing. The sample comprises about 170,000 clones, approximately 82% of which are singletons, and nearly 4.5% rests with the top ten. The receptor was derived from a woman aged 45-65 years who had recovered from COVID-19. V is TRBV3-1 (or the pseudogene TRBV3-2) and J is TRBJ2-5; no reliable D call. The sample taken for sequencing was PBMCs or T cells enriched from blood (not recorded which). CDR3 amino acids: CASTSRETQYF. CDR3 bases: TGTGCCAGCACCTCGAGGGAGACCCAGTACTTC.